The TCR beta chain described here comes from a study of blood T cell repertoires in COVID-19. Clones were sequenced by immunoSEQ multiplex PCR, and TCRdb holds only the in-frame ones, with some missing. Seen here are 200,000 to 250,000 clones, more than 80% observed once, and the top ten hold around 2%. Trimming removed 6 bases at V and 0 bases at J, with 18 bases between. Germline assignment: CDR1 PRHDT and CDR2 FYEKMQ (reference sequence). The length of the CDR3 is 17 residues. V and J are TRBV13 and TRBJ1-3, with D perhaps matching TRBD1 (5 bases). The TCR sequence derives from a man between 60 and 75 years old who had recovered from COVID-19. Sequencing was performed on PBMCs or T cells enriched from blood (not recorded which). CDR3: CASRTFTRVASGNTIYF. CDR3 sequence (DNA): TGTGCCAGCAGAACCTTTACCAGGGTTGCCTCTGGAAACACCATATATTTT.